The 2 T cell receptor beta chains given below trace back to one sample, sequenced in a study of CD8 T cells in ankylosing spondylitis. Study-wide points: It appeared that ankylosing spondylitis blood was characterized by a TCR beta motif of several highly homologous variants.

TCRdb fed the 5' RACE reads into MiXCR, producing one record per CDR3 protein. This table holds 330,000 or so distinct CDR3 sequences, 8% found once. The antigens these receptors bind are not known. The specimen was blood, either unsorted or a sorted T cell fraction (not recorded which). All receptors derive from a male donor with ankylosing spondylitis.

This clonotype was recorded at least ten times. The J gene is TRBJ2-7, the V gene TRBV28; D not resolved. The CDR3 is made up of 19 amino acids. Germline CDR1 MDHEN, CDR2 SYDVKM. The V end lost 3 bases, the J end lost 1 base, and 25 bases lay between the germline ends. The CDR3 is CASSFQTGRVVKSSYEQYF. CDR3 in DNA: TGTGCCAGCAGTTTCCAAACCGGAAGGGTAGTAAAGTCTTCCTACGAGCAGTACTTC.

This clonotype has ten or more counts. The V and J genes are TRBV11-2 and TRBJ2-6; 9 bases align to TRBD2. V shed 7 bases and J 8 bases; nucleotides not matched to a gene: 6. The CDR3 sequence is 14 residues long. CDR1 SGHAT and CDR2 FQNNGV come from the germline V gene. The CDR3 bases are TGTGCCAGCAAATTAGCGGGAGCGTCCAACGTCCTGACTTTC. It encodes CASKLAGASNVLTF.